Shown below are 30 T cell receptor beta chains from a single sample sequenced in a study of T-cell memory formation after mild COVID-19 (dated by TCRdb to the early 2020s). The library was made by 5' RACE. The sample was run on an Illumina NovaSeq 6000. TCRdb applied fastp at Q25 and MiXCR to the public reads, then kept only in-frame beta chains. Entries are consolidated by CDR3 protein sequence, retaining the most common genes and DNA. Here the sample has hundreds of thousands of distinct CDR3 sequences; about a fifth occur a single time. Jointly, the top ten make up approximately 8.4% of the sample. Sequenced: PBMCs or a T cell subset sorted from them (not recorded which). The receptors were sampled from an adult woman who had mild COVID-19 (a few samples of this study predate the infection). The sample titles of this study are shuffled in the database, so cell type and time point are left out; the donor was told from shared clones.

This clonotype was seen only a few times. The CDR3 is CASSQGGFTNTGELFF. CDR3 DNA sequence: TGTGCCAGCAGCCAGGGGGGATTTACGAACACCGGGGAGCTGTTTTTT. This chain joins TRBV5-6 and TRBJ2-2, with TRBD1 as a possible D gene (7 bases). The CDR3 covers 16 residues. V was clipped by 4 bases and J by 0 bases, with 13 bases between them. Germline assignment: CDR1 SGHDT and CDR2 YYEEEE.

V and J are TRBV24-1 and TRBJ2-7; D might be TRBD1 (6 bases). CDR1 is KGHDR, CDR2 SFDVKD, per germline. The CDR3 totals 15 residues. The V end lost 4 bases, the J end lost 5 bases, and 17 bases lay between the germline ends. CDR3 DNA: TGTGCCACCAGTGACCCTACAGGGTCGAACGACGAGCAGTACTTC. This sequence encodes CATSDPTGSNDEQYF.

This clonotype occurred a few times. The J gene is TRBJ1-1, the V gene TRBV5-1, with 8 bases lining up with TRBD1. The V segment lost 0 bases and the J segment 5 bases; nucleotides outside the gene matches: 6. The CDR3 length is 15 residues. Germline V CDR1 and CDR2: SGHRS, YFSETQ. The CDR3 loop is CASSLGDRGGTEAFF. For the CDR3, the DNA is TGCGCCAGCAGCTTGGGCGACAGGGGAGGAACTGAAGCTTTCTTT.

In this sample, this clonotype turned up a few times. This chain joins TRBV7-9 and TRBJ1-1; 9 nucleotides align to TRBD1. Trimming at V came to 1 base and at J to 3 bases, leaving 3 bases not matched to a gene. CDR3 length equals 15 residues. The germline V gene encodes CDR1 SEHNR and CDR2 FQNEAQ (reference sequence). The CDR3 DNA follows: TGTGCCAGCAGCTTAGAGGACAGGGGCTACACTGAAGCTTTCTTT. Translating gives CASSLEDRGYTEAFF.

V gene TRBV28 combines with J gene TRBJ2-5; D is ambiguous. CDR1 is MDHEN and CDR2 is SYDVKM in the germline V gene. V was trimmed by 7 bases and J by 0 bases, leaving 15 bases between them. The CDR3 runs to 15 residues. The CDR3 loop is CASTGGEVNQETQYF. The CDR3 region has the DNA TGTGCCAGCACGGGTGGCGAGGTGAACCAAGAGACCCAGTACTTC. The full variable domain, with the rest looked up from reference TRBV28 and TRBJ2-5, is DVKVTQSSRYLVKRTGEKVFLECVQDMDHENMFWYRQDPGLGLRLIYFSYDVKMKEKGDIPEGYSVSREKKERFSLILESASTNQTSMYLCASTGGEVNQETQYFGPGTRLLVL.

This clonotype was seen only a few times. The chain employs TRBV10-3 and TRBJ2-2, with no clear D. Germline V gene lookup returns CDR1 ENHRY and CDR2 SYGVKD. The CDR3 length is 17 residues. The germline V and J ends were trimmed by 2 bases and 0 bases, with 13 bases remaining between them. This CDR3 is CAISEALPTANTGELFF. The CDR3 DNA follows: TGTGCCATCAGTGAGGCCCTACCTACGGCGAACACCGGGGAGCTGTTTTTT.

This clonotype has only a few counts. The CDR3 end shows no conserved phenylalanine or tryptophan, and so a read error is likely. The V call is TRBV6-6, the J call TRBJ2-7, with TRBD2 matching 14 bases. The CDR3 has 14 amino acids. Germline lookup yields CDR1 MNHNY and CDR2 SVGAGI (reference sequence). V was pared by 7 bases and J by 6 bases, with 5 bases of the junction left unmatched. The CDR3 sequence: CASNIGLAGGEQYS. The CDR3 coding sequence is TGTGCCAGCAATATAGGACTAGCGGGAGGCGAGCAGTACTCC.

This clonotype was counted between two and nine times. This chain joins TRBV12-3 or TRBV12-4 and TRBJ1-5, with 7 bases aligning to TRBD1. V gave up 7 bases and J gave up 2 bases; unmatched junction bases: 8. The CDR3 consists of 15 residues. The CDR3 is CASTAQGTGNQPQHF. In DNA form, the CDR3 reads TGTGCCAGCACCGCACAGGGGACGGGCAATCAGCCCCAGCATTTT.

This clonotype was seen repeatedly, ten times or more. The chain joins TRBV4-1 to TRBJ2-1, with 14 positions matching TRBD2. With V trimmed by 3 bases and J by 6 bases, 1 base remained unmatched. CDR1 and CDR2 (germline): MGHRA, YSYEKL. There are 15 residues in the CDR3. CDR3 bases: TGCGCCAGCAGCCAGGGACTAGCGGGAGCCAATGAGCAGTTCTTC. It yields the protein CASSQGLAGANEQFF.

This sequence joins TRBV30 and TRBJ1-3, with D perhaps TRBD1 (5 bases). Trimming removed 0 bases at V and 5 bases at J, with 14 bases between. Germline lookup yields CDR1 GTSNPN and CDR2 SVGIG (reference sequence). The CDR3 is 15 amino acids. In DNA form, the CDR3 reads TGTGCCTGGAGTGTAGTTCGGCAGGGTCGAAACACCATATATTTT. Its translation is CAWSVVRQGRNTIYF.

The chain carries TRBV30 and TRBJ1-2; the D gene is possibly TRBD1 (5 bases). The length of the CDR3 is 16 residues. Trimming took off 2 bases at V and 5 bases at J, with 21 bases between the two ends. Germline-derived CDR1 and CDR2 are GTSNPN and SVGIG (reference sequence). The CDR3 region is CAWSRFPGGPEYGYTF. DNA for the CDR3: TGTGCCTGGAGTAGGTTCCCGGGGGGTCCCGAATATGGCTACACCTTC.

This clonotype was counted between two and nine times. The chain has TRBV6-5 and TRBJ2-1; 10 bases agree with TRBD2. From germline, CDR1 is MNHEY and CDR2 SVGAGI. The CDR3 runs 20 residues. V dropped 0 bases and J dropped 0; count of bases not matched to a gene: 11. This CDR3 reads CASSYSGRRASGSSYNEQFF. For the CDR3, the DNA is TGTGCCAGCAGTTACTCAGGGCGTCGTGCTAGCGGGAGCTCCTACAATGAGCAGTTCTTC.

A few counts support this clonotype. The J gene is TRBJ2-7, the V gene TRBV20-1, with TRBD2 identical over 9 bases. The CDR3 runs 14 residues. CDR1 DFQATT and CDR2 SNEGSKA come from the germline V gene (reference sequence). With 3 bases clipped from V and 2 bases from J, the junction kept 5 bases outside the gene matches. CDR3 bases: TGCAGTGCTAGGGCAGGCGGGAGGGCCTACGAGCAGTACTTC. Its protein is CSARAGGRAYEQYF.

The chain combines TRBV20-1 with TRBJ1-5; 7 bases are shared with TRBD1. There are 14 residues in the CDR3. Germline V gene data show CDR1 as DFQATT and CDR2 as SNEGSKA (reference sequence). The V gene end was trimmed by 5 bases and the J gene end by 1 base; junction bases not matched to a gene: 5. The CDR3: CSAPGQTSNQPQHF. The CDR3 DNA reads TGCAGTGCTCCGGGACAGACCAGCAATCAGCCCCAGCATTTT.

The chain carries TRBV18 and TRBJ2-5; possible D gene TRBD2, 6 bases. Trimming removed 3 bases at V and 4 bases at J, with 9 bases between. The CDR3 totals 13 residues. CDR1 and CDR2 from the germline V gene are KGHSH and LQKENI. The CDR3 bases are TGTGCCAGCTCACCGACTAGACGAGAGACCCAGTACTTC. Amino acids: CASSPTRRETQYF. Supplemented by reference TRBV18 and TRBJ2-5, the full variable domain reads NAGVMQNPRHLVRRRGQEARLRCSPMKGHSHVYWYRQLPEEGLKFMVYLQKENIIDESGMPKERFSAEFPKEGPSILRIQQVVRGDSAAYFCASSPTRRETQYFGPGTRLLVL.

This clonotype was recorded a few times. The gene calls are TRBV5-1 and TRBJ1-1; the D gene is possibly TRBD1 (5 bases). This CDR3 contains 12 residues. Germline V lookup: CDR1 SGHRS, CDR2 YFSETQ. V was pared by 5 bases and J by 1 base, with 6 bases between. This CDR3 reads CASRGTNTEAFF. The CDR3 region has the DNA TGCGCCAGCAGAGGGACGAACACTGAAGCTTTCTTT.

This rearrangement joins TRBV3-1 to TRBJ2-2; D ambiguous. The CDR3 runs 11 residues. Germline CDR1 is LGHDT and CDR2 is YNNKEL (reference sequence). Trimming stripped 10 bases from V and 6 bases from J, with 9 bases between. The CDR3 sequence: CATKAAGELFF. The CDR3 nucleotides read TGTGCCACGAAGGCGGCCGGGGAGCTGTTTTTT.

This sequence joins TRBV2 and TRBJ1-1; 8 nucleotides agree with TRBD1. The CDR3 sequence is 12 residues long. The germline CDR1 and CDR2 sequences are SNHLY and FYNNEI. Unmatched junction bases numbered 6, after V lost 10 bases and J lost 5 bases. This CDR3 reads CAKEQGATEAFF. CDR3 DNA: TGTGCCAAAGAGCAGGGGGCTACTGAAGCTTTCTTT. Combining the CDR3 with reference TRBV2 and TRBJ1-1 gives the whole variable domain EPEVTQTPSHQVTQMGQEVILRCVPISNHLYFYWYRQILGQKVEFLVSFYNNEISEKSEIFDDQFSVERPDGSNFTLKIRSTKLEDSAMYFCAKEQGATEAFFGQGTRLTVV.

Only a few counts were recorded for this clonotype. This sequence joins TRBV10-3 and TRBJ2-1, with D unresolved. The ends were cut back, 4 bases at V and 6 bases at J, with 16 bases in the middle. The CDR3 runs 15 residues. Per germline, CDR1 ENHRY and CDR2 SYGVKD. Written as DNA, the CDR3 is TGTGCCATCAGTGCTTTTCCTTCCCAAGGCAATGAGCAGTTCTTC. Its translation: CAISAFPSQGNEQFF.

The V gene is TRBV12-3 or TRBV12-4, the J gene TRBJ2-7, with 7 bases aligning to TRBD1. This CDR3 is built from 13 residues. The ends lost 5 bases at V and 6 bases at J; junction bases unmatched: 7. The chain's CDR3 is CASSTITGVEQYF. The DNA of the CDR3 is TGTGCCAGCAGTACAATAACAGGGGTCGAGCAGTACTTC.

The chain is built from TRBV12-3 or TRBV12-4 and TRBJ2-7; either TRBD1 or TRBD2 may fit D (5 bases each). This CDR3 is 15 amino acids long. V was clipped by 6 bases and J by 2 bases, with 17 bases between them. The CDR3 DNA reads TGTGCCAGCAGCAATCGGGACCTCGCGGCCTACGAGCAGTACTTC. Translation: CASSNRDLAAYEQYF.

This clonotype was observed a handful of times. The V call is TRBV3-1, the J call TRBJ1-2, with D tentatively TRBD1 (6 bases). CDR1 and CDR2 (germline): LGHDT, YNNKEL (reference sequence). V was clipped by 2 bases and J by 4 bases, with 11 bases between them. The CDR3 loop spans 14 amino acids. The CDR3 region has the DNA TGTGCCAGCAGCCAAAACAGGGATTTCTATGGCTACACCTTC. Its protein product is CASSQNRDFYGYTF.

This rearrangement joins TRBV7-3 to TRBJ2-3; D remains unclear. V lost 3 bases and J lost 0, with 7 bases in between. The CDR3 is made up of 14 amino acids. Germline-derived CDR1 and CDR2 are SGHTA and FQGTGA. CDR3 nucleotide sequence: TGTGCCAGCAGCTTCATGGCTAGCACAGATACGCAGTATTTT. As protein: CASSFMASTDTQYF.

There are a few counts of this clonotype. The chain carries TRBV9 and TRBJ2-5, with a tentative D call TRBD2 (6 bases). The germline V gene has CDR1 SGDLS and CDR2 YYNGEE. The CDR3 contains 15 residues. V was clipped by 0 bases and J by 3 bases, with 12 bases between them. Here the CDR3 reads CASSVGLARKETQYF. The CDR3, as DNA: TGTGCCAGCAGCGTAGGGCTAGCGAGAAAAGAGACCCAGTACTTC.

This chain links TRBV4-1 with TRBJ2-7; 11 bases agree with TRBD2. Germline V gene sequence: CDR1 MGHRA, CDR2 YSYEKL. V lost 0 bases to trimming and J lost 7 bases; unmatched junction nucleotides: 8. This CDR3 is 16 amino acids long. The CDR3 coding sequence is TGCGCCAGCAGCCAAGAGAGTCGTACTAGCGGGGGAGAGCAGTACTTC. Protein: CASSQESRTSGGEQYF.

The genes are TRBV7-6 and TRBJ2-5; D gene ambiguous. V was shortened by 0 bases and J by 2 bases, with 16 bases between the two germline ends. Germline CDR1 is SGHVS and CDR2 is FNYEAQ. The length of the CDR3 is 17 residues. Written as DNA, the CDR3 is TGTGCCAGCAGCTTAGCTCCCCGCCAAGGGAAGCAAGAGACCCAGTACTTC. Encoded protein: CASSLAPRQGKQETQYF.

The gene calls are TRBV5-6 and TRBJ2-3; D ambiguous. This CDR3 is built from 15 residues. Germline lookup yields CDR1 SGHDT and CDR2 YYEEEE. The germline V and J ends were trimmed by 2 bases and 0 bases, with 10 bases remaining between them. The CDR3 DNA reads as TGTGCCAGCAGCTTCGAGCCTCTGAGCACAGATACGCAGTATTTT. Its protein is CASSFEPLSTDTQYF.

The J gene is TRBJ2-1, the V gene TRBV6-5, with D possibly called TRBD1 or TRBD2 (5 bases each). Germline V gene sequence: CDR1 MNHEY, CDR2 SVGAGI. This CDR3 has 14 amino acids. The V end was cut by 2 bases, the J end by 7 bases, with 12 bases between. The DNA of the CDR3 is TGTGCCAGCAGTTACCGTGGGGACGGAAATGAGCAGTTCTTC. As protein: CASSYRGDGNEQFF.

V gene TRBV4-3 combines with J gene TRBJ2-1, with TRBD2 matching 7 bases. The CDR3 extends over 14 amino acids. CDR1 and CDR2 from the germline V gene are LGHNA and YSLEER. The V and J ends lost 4 bases and 10 bases, in that order; junction bases with no gene match: 10. CDR3 nucleotides: TGCGCCAGCAGCCGCCTTAGCGGGCCGGGGGAGCAGTTCTTC. This encodes CASSRLSGPGEQFF.

This clonotype was picked up a small number of times. The chain is built from TRBV6-5 and TRBJ2-7; perhaps D is TRBD1 or TRBD2 (5 bases each). The CDR3 extends over 15 amino acids. The V end was cut by 7 bases, the J end by 0 bases, with 16 bases between. Germline lookup yields CDR1 MNHEY and CDR2 SVGAGI. As DNA, the CDR3 is TGTGCCAGCAAGGTAGGGGACGCTGGCTCCTACGAGCAGTACTTC. It specifies CASKVGDAGSYEQYF.